The entry that follows covers one T cell receptor (beta chain) sequence. The data stem from a study of Ad26.COV2.S vaccination and SARS-CoV-2 variants. The germline gives CDR1 LNHDA, CDR2 SQIVND (reference sequence). The CDR3 consists of 15 residues. The V end was cut by 4 bases, the J end by 0 bases, with 10 bases between. The treatment: around 19 received Ad26.COV2.S at low or high dose, single or two shots; about 5 received placebo; per-sample allocation not given. It was on day 63 after the first vaccine or placebo injection that samples were taken. Sequencing was performed with immunoSEQ multiplex PCR; in TCRdb, only in-frame clones are kept and a portion is missing. The data show 300,000 to 400,000 clones, with around nine tenths seen just once and 3.4% held by the top ten.

The V and J genes are TRBV19 and TRBJ1-3; D is undetermined. The sample was peripheral blood, taken in a trial of Ad26.COV2.S vaccine versus placebo. The TCR comes from a person between 18 and 60 years old who received the Ad26.COV2.S COVID-19 vaccine or a placebo. The CDR3: CASSRGLSSGNTIYF. The CDR3 nucleotides are TGTGCCAGTAGTAGAGGATTGAGCTCTGGAAACACCATATATTTT.